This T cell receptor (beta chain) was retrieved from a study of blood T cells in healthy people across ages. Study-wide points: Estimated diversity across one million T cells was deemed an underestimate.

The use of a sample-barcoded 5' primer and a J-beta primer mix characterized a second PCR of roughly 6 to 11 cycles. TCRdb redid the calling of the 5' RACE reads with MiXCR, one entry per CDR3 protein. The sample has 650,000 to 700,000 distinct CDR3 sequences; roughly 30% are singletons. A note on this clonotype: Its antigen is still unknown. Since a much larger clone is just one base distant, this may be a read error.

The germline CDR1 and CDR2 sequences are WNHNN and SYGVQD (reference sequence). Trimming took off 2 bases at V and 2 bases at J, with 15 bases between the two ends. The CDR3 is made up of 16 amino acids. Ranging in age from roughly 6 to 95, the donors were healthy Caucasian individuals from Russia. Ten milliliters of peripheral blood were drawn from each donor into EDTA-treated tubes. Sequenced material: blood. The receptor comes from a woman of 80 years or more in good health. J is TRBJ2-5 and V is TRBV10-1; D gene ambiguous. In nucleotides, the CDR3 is TGCGCCAGCAGTGAGACGAGCATCCGGCCGCAAGAGACCCAGTACTTC. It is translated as CASSETSIRPQETQYF.